A single sample is the source of the 19 T cell receptor beta chains below, sequenced in a study of blood T cell repertoires in COVID-19. The assay was immunoSEQ multiplex PCR, and TCRdb's table has in-frame clones only and misses some. The sample has about 360,000 clones; about 80% are singletons. Sequencing was carried out using peripheral blood. The receptors derive from a human donor with acute or convalescent COVID-19. The donor label of this sample is uncertain.

The chain couples TRBV6-5 to TRBJ2-7, with unresolved D. The CDR3 contains 13 residues. Germline assignment: CDR1 MNHEY and CDR2 SVGAGI. V was pared by 1 base and J by 5 bases, with 9 bases between. This CDR3 is CASSYFSTDEQYF. CDR3 in DNA: TGTGCCAGCAGTTACTTTAGTACCGACGAGCAGTACTTC.

Concerning this clone: In the same sample, other DNA sequences code for this CDR3. The gene calls are TRBV3-1 (or the pseudogene TRBV3-2) and TRBJ1-3, with 11 bases lining up with TRBD1. V dropped 4 bases and J dropped 2; count of bases not matched to a gene: 1. There are 15 residues in the CDR3. Germline assignment: CDR1 LGHDT and CDR2 YNNKEL (reference sequence). CDR3 bases: TGTGCCAGCAGCCGGGGACAGGGGGCTGGAAACACCATATATTTT. This encodes CASSRGQGAGNTIYF.

CDR3 in amino acids: CASSQSLGESVGHSPLHF. For the CDR3, the DNA is TGCGCCAGCAGCCAAAGCCTAGGGGAATCCGTGGGGCATTCACCCCTCCACTTT. The chain combines TRBV4-1 with TRBJ1-6; D is possibly TRBD1 (5 bases). This CDR3 is built from 18 residues. V was cut by 2 bases and J by 8 bases, with 22 bases left in between. CDR1 is MGHRA, CDR2 YSYEKL, per germline.

The gene calls are TRBV24-1 and TRBJ2-1; TRBD2 might be the D (6 bases). With 5 bases removed from V and 0 bases from J, the gap between germline ends came to 10 bases. CDR3 length: 15 amino acids. From germline, CDR1 is KGHDR and CDR2 SFDVKD. The CDR3 protein is CATSVGGSSYNEQFF. The CDR3 nucleotides are TGTGCCACCAGTGTTGGGGGGAGCTCCTACAATGAGCAGTTCTTC.

This clone is a singleton in its sample. The chain combines TRBV10-1 with TRBJ1-2, with TRBD1 matching over 7 bases. Per germline, CDR1 WNHNN and CDR2 SYGVQD (reference sequence). V lost 4 bases, J lost 3 bases, and 2 bases stayed unmatched. CDR3 length: 13 residues. CDR3 in amino acids: CASSVGTDYGYTF. The CDR3 bases are TGCGCCAGCAGTGTGGGGACAGACTATGGCTACACCTTC.

The V gene is TRBV2, the J gene TRBJ2-2, with TRBD1 as a possible D gene (7 bases). Between the trimmed V and J ends, which lost 9 bases and 5 bases, there was a span of 13 bases. Germline V lookup: CDR1 SNHLY, CDR2 FYNNEI. The CDR3 has 13 residues. CDR3 amino acids: CASRRGRTGELFF. The CDR3 coding sequence is TGTGCCAGTCGGAGGGGGCGAACCGGGGAGCTGTTTTTT.

This clone was seen once. The chain links TRBV5-1 to TRBJ2-7; 7 bases line up with TRBD2. The length of the CDR3 is 13 residues. Looked up from germline, CDR1 is SGHRS and CDR2 is YFSETQ. V lost 0 bases, J lost 5 bases, and 2 bases stayed unmatched. In nucleotides, the CDR3 is TGCGCCAGCAGCTTGGGCCTAGCGGACGAGCAGTACTTC. Its protein is CASSLGLADEQYF.

This clone was observed a few times. The chain joins TRBV5-1 to TRBJ1-1, with TRBD1 as a possible D gene (5 bases). CDR3 length: 15 residues. Deletions cut 4 bases from V and 4 bases from J, with 17 bases between. From germline, CDR1 is SGHRS and CDR2 YFSETQ. CDR3 loop: CASSPEGRGLTEAFF. CDR3 in DNA: TGCGCCAGCAGCCCGGAGGGTCGGGGCCTCACTGAAGCTTTCTTT.

V and J are TRBV29-1 and TRBJ1-1, with no clear D. Germline-derived CDR1 and CDR2 are SQVTM and ANQGSEA. Trimming stripped 3 bases from V and 5 bases from J, with 10 bases between. The CDR3 spans 12 residues. CDR3 DNA sequence: TGCAGCGTTGATTATATGCGGACTGAAGCTTTCTTT. Translated: CSVDYMRTEAFF. The full variable domain, its missing parts supplied by reference TRBV29-1 and TRBJ1-1, is SAVISQKPSRDICQRGTSLTIQCQVDSQVTMMFWYRQQPGQSLTLIATANQGSEATYESGFVIDKFPISRPNLTFSTLTVSNMSPEDSSIYLCSVDYMRTEAFFGQGTRLTVV.

The rearrangement uses TRBV5-6 and TRBJ2-3; 10 positions agree with TRBD2. The germline V gene encodes CDR1 SGHDT and CDR2 YYEEEE. J was trimmed by 2 bases and V by 2 bases; bases with no gene match: 5. There are 16 residues in the CDR3. The CDR3 reads CASSLLGTSDTDTQYF. The CDR3 nucleotides are TGTGCCAGCAGCTTACTTGGGACTAGCGACACAGATACGCAGTATTTT.

With regard to this clone: The same CDR3 arises from other DNA sequences in this sample as well. The chain employs TRBV6-5 and TRBJ1-2; no reliable D call. V lost 6 bases and J lost 3, with 5 bases in between. The CDR3 contains 11 residues. The germline gives CDR1 MNHEY, CDR2 SVGAGI. The CDR3 DNA is TGTGCCAGCAGGCGGGACTATGGCTACACCTTC. It encodes CASRRDYGYTF.

The chain joins TRBV2 to TRBJ2-1, with D tentatively TRBD2 (5 bases). The germline CDR1 and CDR2 sequences are SNHLY and FYNNEI. Trimming removed 2 bases at V and 4 bases at J, with 12 bases between. This CDR3 has 15 amino acids. The CDR3 DNA sequence: TGTGCCAGCAGTGAAAACCCGGGGATATACAATGAGCAGTTCTTC. Amino acids: CASSENPGIYNEQFF.

This clone was counted a few times. The rearrangement links TRBV24-1 to TRBJ2-1; a weak D match, TRBD1 (6 bases). This CDR3 is 15 amino acids long. CDR1 is KGHDR and CDR2 is SFDVKD in the germline V gene. The V end lost 4 bases, the J end lost 7 bases, and 16 bases lay between the germline ends. The CDR3 sequence: CATSDPQGGRNEQFF. CDR3 bases: TGTGCCACCAGTGACCCACAGGGTGGGAGAAATGAGCAGTTCTTC.

The chain couples TRBV25-1 to TRBJ1-3; 7 bases are a match to TRBD1. CDR3 length: 13 residues. The junction had 4 bases not matched to a gene; V was cut back by 9 bases and J by 2 bases. CDR1 is MGHDK, CDR2 SYGVNS, per germline. The DNA of the CDR3 is TGTGCCAGTGAGGGGGCAGCTGGAAACACCATATATTTT. Its protein is CASEGAAGNTIYF.

The chain recombines TRBV5-1 with TRBJ2-2, with 7 bases that match TRBD1. CDR1 SGHRS and CDR2 YFSETQ come from the germline V gene. V lost 5 bases and J lost 5; bases outside the gene matches: 6. The CDR3 consists of 14 residues. CDR3 sequence (DNA): TGCGCCAGCAGGAGAACAGGGGATACCGGGGAGCTGTTTTTT. Residues: CASRRTGDTGELFF.

The rearrangement joins TRBV3-1 (or the pseudogene TRBV3-2) to TRBJ1-2, with D maybe TRBD1 (6 bases). This CDR3 has 13 residues. From germline, CDR1 is LGHDT and CDR2 YNNKEL (reference sequence). Trimming left V 5 bases short and J 4 bases short, with 11 bases between. CDR3 amino acids: CASSKQGTYGYTF. The CDR3 nucleotides read TGTGCCAGCAGCAAACAGGGAACCTATGGCTACACCTTC.

In its sample, this clone was seen a few times. This sequence joins TRBV6-4 and TRBJ1-1, with TRBD1 matching 8 bases. The V and J ends lost 2 bases and 2 bases, in that order; junction bases with no gene match: 13. Germline values: CDR1 MRHNA, CDR2 SNTAGT. The CDR3 length is 18 residues. Here the CDR3 reads CASSDPSQGASINTEAFF. The CDR3 DNA is TGTGCCAGCAGTGACCCGAGCCAGGGGGCCAGTATAAACACTGAAGCTTTCTTT.

The chain carries TRBV18 and TRBJ1-1; D may be TRBD1 (6 bases). Per the germline V gene, CDR1 is KGHSH and CDR2 is LQKENI. V gave up 3 bases and J gave up 8 bases, with 7 bases separating them. The CDR3 length is 11 residues. The CDR3 loop is CASSPTGEAFF. The CDR3 DNA follows: TGTGCCAGCTCACCCACAGGGGAAGCTTTCTTT.

V and J are TRBV27 and TRBJ2-7; TRBD2 aligns across 7 bases. CDR1 and CDR2 (germline): MNHEY, SMNVEV (reference sequence). The CDR3 sequence is 16 residues long. The ends lost 3 bases at V and 5 bases at J; junction bases unmatched: 13. The CDR3, as DNA: TGTGCCAGCAGTTTTGGGGGATTCGCGCGGGAGCACGAGCAGTACTTC. It specifies CASSFGGFAREHEQYF.